A selection of T cell receptor beta chains follows, all from one sample in a study of neoadjuvant anti-PD-1 for oral cavity cancer. The method was immunoSEQ multiplex PCR; TCRdb's version includes in-frame clones alone and lacks a portion of them. The sample yields roughly 16,000 clones, 66% seen once. Sequencing used PBMCs, obtained before nivolumab (anti-PD-1) treatment. These receptors were obtained from a person between 35 and 79 years old with oral cavity squamous cell carcinoma. CDR3s include the opening cysteine and the closing phenylalanine or tryptophan. A D gene is named only where the DNA matches it firmly. Only some rows state a clone size, as once, few, many or a class for expanded clones.

j_gene	v_gene	d_gene	abundance	CDR3nt	CDR3aa
TRBJ1-5	TRBV7-9	NA	NA	TGTGCCAGCAGCCTCGGCGGTTTAAATCAGCCCCAGCATTTT	CASSLGGLNQPQHF
TRBJ2-1	TRBV5-6	TRBD2	NA	TGTGCCAGCAGTTCGGGCCCGGGGACTAGCGGGGTCTTC	CASSSGPGTSGVF
TRBJ1-1	TRBV19	NA	few	TGTGCCAGTACCCTAGGGCGAGGAGCTGAAGCTTTCTTT	CASTLGRGAEAFF
TRBJ2-5	TRBV9	TRBD2	NA	TGTGCCAGCAGCACCCCACGCGGGACTAGCGGAGAGACCCAGTACTTC	CASSTPRGTSGETQYF
TRBJ2-7	TRBV27	TRBD1	NA	TGTGCCAGCAGTTTAAGAGGACAGGGGGTCCACGAGCAGTACTTC	CASSLRGQGVHEQYF
TRBJ2-7	TRBV6-1	NA	once	TGTGCCAGCACCCCGCTAGGGGATCACGAGCAGTACTTC	CASTPLGDHEQYF
TRBJ2-3	TRBV5-8	NA	once	TGTGCCAGCAGCTTGGGATCTTGGGGCGCAGATACGCAGTATTTT	CASSLGSWGADTQYF
TRBJ2-2	TRBV5-1	NA	NA	TGCGCCAGCAGCCTGCCAGGGCCAGGCACCGGGGAGCTGTTTTTT	CASSLPGPGTGELFF
TRBJ2-3	TRBV9	NA	once	TGTGCCAGCAGCCCCCGGACTGCCCCAGGCACAGATACGCAGTATTTT	CASSPRTAPGTDTQYF
TRBJ2-2	TRBV6-1	TRBD2	NA	TGTGCCAGCATTCTAGCGGGAGTCGACTTCGGGGAGCTGTTTTTT	CASILAGVDFGELFF
TRBJ2-5	TRBV19	NA	NA	TGTGCCAGTAGTAACCAACGGGAGACCCAGTACTTC	CASSNQRETQYF
TRBJ2-1	TRBV5-6	NA	NA	TGTGCCAGCAGCACAGGTGCTAGCGTCTACAATGAGCAGTTCTTC	CASSTGASVYNEQFF
TRBJ2-1	TRBV10-3	TRBD2	few	TGTGCCATCAGTGAGAGCGGGGCCGGGGAGCAGTTCTTC	CAISESGAGEQFF
TRBJ2-3	TRBV10-3	TRBD2	NA	TGTGCCATCAGCGGGACTAGAACAGATACGCAGTATTTT	CAISGTRTDTQYF
TRBJ1-1	TRBV6-6	NA	NA	TGTGCCAGCAGTTACTCGGGGGGGGGAACTGAAGCTTTCTTT	CASSYSGGGTEAFF
TRBJ2-1	TRBV11-1	NA	once	TGTGCCAGCAGCTTAAGCACCTACAATGAGCAGTTCTTC	CASSLSTYNEQFF
TRBJ2-7	TRBV6-1	NA	NA	TGTGCCAGCAGTGAAGCGGGAGGACCTTACGAGCAGTACTTC	CASSEAGGPYEQYF
TRBJ2-1	TRBV2	TRBD1	NA	TGTGCCAGCAGTTCGGACAGGTTGTACAATGAGCAGTTCTTC	CASSSDRLYNEQFF
TRBJ2-2	TRBV29-1	TRBD1	NA	TGCAGCGTTTCGGGACAGGGAATCGGGGAGCTGTTTTTT	CSVSGQGIGELFF
TRBJ2-3	TRBV11-2	NA	NA	TGTGCCAGCAGCTTCAGCACAGATACGCAGTATTTT	CASSFSTDTQYF
TRBJ2-3	TRBV28	NA	NA	TGTGCCAGCAGTTTATCGGACTCCTTGGGCACAGATACGCAGTATTTT	CASSLSDSLGTDTQYF
TRBJ2-1	TRBV2	TRBD2	NA	TGTGCCAGCAGTGTGCGACTAGCGGGAGGGGGGCAGTTCTTC	CASSVRLAGGGQFF
TRBJ2-5	TRBV4-1	NA	few	TGCGCCAGCAGCCAAGAATGGGAAGAGACCCAGTACTTC	CASSQEWEETQYF